Shown below are 10 T cell receptor beta chains from a single sample sequenced in a study of T cell responses to AZD1222 COVID-19 vaccine. Generated by immunoSEQ multiplex PCR, the TCRdb table keeps only in-frame clones and is missing some. The data hold approximately 120,000 clones, with approximately 88% observed a single time. Here the sequenced sample was peripheral blood, taken 28 days after the second AZD1222 dose. These TCRs come from an adult who received the AZD1222 COVID-19 vaccine.

V is TRBV7-2 and J is TRBJ1-4, with a tentative D call TRBD1 (6 bases). CDR3 length: 15 amino acids. The V end lost 3 bases, the J end lost 7 bases, and 15 bases lay between the germline ends. CDR1 is SGHTA and CDR2 is FQGNSA in the germline V gene. The CDR3 here is CASSFQTGVGEKLFF. CDR3 nucleotide sequence: TGTGCCAGCAGCTTCCAGACAGGAGTGGGTGAAAAACTGTTTTTT.

The V call is TRBV5-6, the J call TRBJ1-3, with no clear D. V was clipped by 0 bases and J by 4 bases, with 8 bases between them. The CDR3 totals 14 residues. CDR1 is SGHDT, CDR2 YYEEEE, per germline. The CDR3 DNA is TGTGCCAGCAGCTTGGAGGCATTCGGAAACACCATATATTTT. Its protein is CASSLEAFGNTIYF.

The chain links TRBV18 to TRBJ2-3, with D perhaps matching TRBD2 (5 bases). The CDR3 contains 14 residues. The germline V and J ends were trimmed by 6 bases and 2 bases, with 12 bases remaining between them. Germline values: CDR1 KGHSH, CDR2 LQKENI. This CDR3 reads CASSPYRDTDTQYF. In DNA, the CDR3 is TGTGCCAGCTCGCCCTACCGGGACACAGATACGCAGTATTTT.

This clone showed up just a few times. The chain employs TRBV27 and TRBJ2-3; D remains unclear. V lost 0 bases, J lost 6 bases, and 10 bases lay in between. This CDR3 region has 14 residues. Germline values: CDR1 MNHEY, CDR2 SMNVEV (reference sequence). The CDR3 sequence is CASSLSVEWDTQYF. DNA of the CDR3: TGTGCCAGCAGTTTATCGGTGGAGTGGGATACGCAGTATTTT.

The rearrangement uses TRBV3-1 (or the pseudogene TRBV3-2) and TRBJ2-3; D remains unclear. This CDR3 region has 14 residues. CDR1 and CDR2 from the germline V gene are LGHDT and YNNKEL (reference sequence). Between the trimmed V and J ends, which lost 1 base and 3 bases, there was a span of 8 bases. The CDR3 bases are TGTGCCAGCAGCCAAGGGGTTTTGACAGATACGCAGTATTTT. This translates into CASSQGVLTDTQYF.

The genes are TRBV15 and TRBJ1-2; D remains unclear. Between the trimmed V and J ends, which lost 3 bases and 2 bases, there was a span of 13 bases. Germline lookup yields CDR1 LNHNV and CDR2 YYDKDF (reference sequence). The CDR3 contains 15 residues. Here the CDR3 reads CATSSFRHVNYGYTF. CDR3 in DNA: TGTGCCACCAGCAGTTTCCGACACGTAAACTATGGCTACACCTTC.

The J gene is TRBJ1-2, the V gene TRBV6-5, with D perhaps TRBD1 (5 bases). Per germline, CDR1 MNHEY and CDR2 SVGAGI. The CDR3 extends over 13 amino acids. The ends were cut back, 6 bases at V and 5 bases at J, with 13 bases in the middle. CDR3 in amino acids: CASRHPGTYGYTF. Written as DNA, the CDR3 is TGTGCCAGCAGGCACCCAGGGACTTATGGCTACACCTTC.

The CDR3 protein is CASRPSSGSAGELFF. In nucleotides, the CDR3 is TGTGCCAGTCGCCCCTCCAGCGGGAGTGCCGGGGAGCTGTTTTTT. The chain couples TRBV19 to TRBJ2-2, with 8 bases identical to TRBD2. Germline loops: CDR1 LNHDA, CDR2 SQIVND (reference sequence). With V trimmed by 8 bases and J by 6 bases, 11 bases remained unmatched. The CDR3 is 15 amino acids.

The gene calls are TRBV3-1 (or the pseudogene TRBV3-2) and TRBJ1-3; no clear D. Germline CDR1 and CDR2: LGHDT and YNNKEL (reference sequence). Trimming took off 1 base at V and 0 bases at J, with 13 bases between the two ends. CDR3 size: 17 residues. The CDR3 DNA reads as TGTGCCAGCAGCCAAGTCCCCAGCAGCGACTCTGGAAACACCATATATTTT. Its translation: CASSQVPSSDSGNTIYF.

The chain uses TRBV6-6 and TRBJ1-6; D ambiguous. The ends were cut back, 10 bases at V and 9 bases at J, with 10 bases in the middle. Per germline, CDR1 MNHNY and CDR2 SVGAGI (reference sequence). There are 11 residues in the CDR3. The CDR3 is CATSSGSPLHF. For the CDR3, the DNA is TGTGCCACCTCATCGGGTTCACCCCTCCACTTT.